These 7 T cell receptor beta chains came from one sample sequenced in a study of T cell responses to AZD1222 COVID-19 vaccine. The method was immunoSEQ multiplex PCR; TCRdb's version includes in-frame clones alone and lacks a portion of them. The sample yields about 140,000 clones, 85% to 95% seen once. The specimen was peripheral blood, collected on day 0 of AZD1222 vaccination. All receptors derive from an adult in good health.

DNA for the CDR3: TGTGCCAGCAGTTTCCTTTCTAGGGCCGATGAGCAGTTCTTC. It codes for CASSFLSRADEQFF. The chain combines TRBV27 with TRBJ2-1; D ambiguous. Germline CDR1 reads MNHEY; CDR2 reads SMNVEV (reference sequence). The CDR3 is 14 residues long. Trimming removed 3 bases at V and 8 bases at J, with 14 bases between.

In its sample, this clone was seen once. The chain has TRBV6-5 and TRBJ2-5; D may match TRBD1 or TRBD2 (5 bases each). Trimming cost V 5 bases and J 2 bases, with 12 bases left between them. Germline V CDR1 and CDR2: MNHEY, SVGAGI. The CDR3 is made up of 14 amino acids. CDR3 in amino acids: CASSPWDGQETQYF. For the CDR3, the DNA is TGTGCCAGCAGTCCTTGGGACGGTCAAGAGACCCAGTACTTC.

CDR3 residues: CASRYDRHPTYEQYF. CDR3 coding DNA: TGTGCCAGCAGATACGATCGACATCCTACCTACGAGCAGTACTTC. The chain has TRBV6-5 and TRBJ2-7; the D is unclear. Germline-derived CDR1 and CDR2 are MNHEY and SVGAGI. The CDR3 sequence is 15 residues long. Trimming left V 6 bases short and J 2 bases short, with 17 bases between.

The CDR3 is CASSPQPQGQSSGNTIYF. In DNA, the CDR3 is TGCGCCAGCAGCCCCCAACCCCAAGGACAGAGCTCTGGAAACACCATATATTTT. This sequence joins TRBV5-1 and TRBJ1-3; possible D gene TRBD1, 6 bases. V lost 4 bases, J lost 0 bases, and 20 bases lay in between. This CDR3 is built from 18 residues. Germline CDR1 and CDR2: SGHRS and YFSETQ.

The J gene is TRBJ1-2, the V gene TRBV9; D is ambiguous. CDR1 is SGDLS, CDR2 YYNGEE, per germline. The CDR3 consists of 13 residues. V was shortened by 0 bases and J by 7 bases, with 10 bases between the two germline ends. CDR3 loop: CASSVASGVGYTF. The DNA for the CDR3 is TGTGCCAGCAGCGTAGCCTCGGGTGTTGGCTACACCTTC.

For this clone: Relative to the germline gene, one junction end is altered; a read error may explain this. This sample also contains other DNA sequences that code for the same CDR3. J is TRBJ1-5 and V is TRBV6-5, with D perhaps matching TRBD1 (5 bases). The CDR3 has 13 residues. Germline CDR1 MNHEY, CDR2 SVGAGI. The CDR3 sequence: CASRTGGNQPQHF. CDR3 DNA sequence: TGTGCCAGCAGAACAGGAGGCAACCAGCCCCAGCATTTT.

This rearrangement joins TRBV2 to TRBJ1-4, with D unresolved. Trimming pared 6 bases from V and 4 bases from J, leaving 6 bases between. The CDR3 spans 12 residues. The germline gives CDR1 SNHLY, CDR2 FYNNEI. CDR3 nucleotides: TGTGCCAGCAGGCGAGATAATGAAAAACTGTTTTTT. Translating gives CASRRDNEKLFF.